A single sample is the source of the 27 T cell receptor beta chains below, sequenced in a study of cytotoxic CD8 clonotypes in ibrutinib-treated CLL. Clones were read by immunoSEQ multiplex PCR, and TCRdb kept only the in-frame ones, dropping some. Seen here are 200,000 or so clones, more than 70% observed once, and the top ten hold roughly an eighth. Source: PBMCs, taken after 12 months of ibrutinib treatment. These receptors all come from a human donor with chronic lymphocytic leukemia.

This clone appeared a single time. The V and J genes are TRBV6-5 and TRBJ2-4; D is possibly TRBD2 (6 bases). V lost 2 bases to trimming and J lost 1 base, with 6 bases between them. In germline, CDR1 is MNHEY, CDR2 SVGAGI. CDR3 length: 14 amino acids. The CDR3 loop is CASSYGGAKNIQYF. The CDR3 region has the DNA TGTGCCAGCAGTTACGGGGGGGCCAAAAACATTCAGTACTTC.

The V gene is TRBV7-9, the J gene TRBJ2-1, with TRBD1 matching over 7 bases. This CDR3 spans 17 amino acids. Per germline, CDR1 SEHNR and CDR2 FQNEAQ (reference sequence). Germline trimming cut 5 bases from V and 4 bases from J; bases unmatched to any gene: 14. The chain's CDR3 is CASSDHRDSKHYNEQFF. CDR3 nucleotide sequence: TGTGCCAGCAGCGATCACCGGGACAGCAAACATTACAATGAGCAGTTCTTC.

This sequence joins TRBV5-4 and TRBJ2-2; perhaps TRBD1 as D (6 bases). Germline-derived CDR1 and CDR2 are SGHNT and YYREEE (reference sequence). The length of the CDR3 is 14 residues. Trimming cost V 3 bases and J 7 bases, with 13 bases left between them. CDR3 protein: CASSSTGSGGELFF. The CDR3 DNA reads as TGTGCCAGCAGCTCAACAGGGTCCGGCGGGGAGCTGTTTTTT. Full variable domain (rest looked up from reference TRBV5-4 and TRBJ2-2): ETGVTQSPTHLIKTRGQQVTLRCSSQSGHNTVSWYQQALGQGPQFIFQYYREEENGRGNFPPRFSGLQFPNYSSELNVNALELDDSALYLCASSSTGSGGELFFGEGSRLTVL.

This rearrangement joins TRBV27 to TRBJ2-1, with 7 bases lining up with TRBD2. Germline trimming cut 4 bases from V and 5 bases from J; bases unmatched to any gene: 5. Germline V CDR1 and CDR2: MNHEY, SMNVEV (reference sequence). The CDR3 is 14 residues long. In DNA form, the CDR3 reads TGTGCCAGCAGTTCGGGGGGAAGGAACAATGAGCAGTTCTTC. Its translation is CASSSGGRNNEQFF.

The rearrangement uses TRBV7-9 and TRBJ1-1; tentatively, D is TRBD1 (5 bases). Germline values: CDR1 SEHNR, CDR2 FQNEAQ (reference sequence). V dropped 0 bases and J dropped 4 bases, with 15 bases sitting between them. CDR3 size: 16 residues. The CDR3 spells CASSLARVAGSTEAFF. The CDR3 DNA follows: TGTGCCAGCAGCTTAGCCCGAGTGGCAGGGAGCACTGAAGCTTTCTTT.

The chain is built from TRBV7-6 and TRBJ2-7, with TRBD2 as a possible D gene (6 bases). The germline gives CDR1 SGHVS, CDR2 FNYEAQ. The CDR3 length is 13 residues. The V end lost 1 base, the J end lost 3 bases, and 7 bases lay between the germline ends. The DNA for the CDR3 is TGTGCCAGCAGCTTAGGGGGGGACTACGAGCAGTACTTC. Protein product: CASSLGGDYEQYF. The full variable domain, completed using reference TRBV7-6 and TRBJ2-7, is GAGVSQSPRYKVTKRGQDVALRCDPISGHVSLYWYRQALGQGPEFLTYFNYEAQQDKSGLPNDRFSAERPEGSISTLTIQRTEQRDSAMYRCASSLGGDYEQYFGPGTRLTVT.

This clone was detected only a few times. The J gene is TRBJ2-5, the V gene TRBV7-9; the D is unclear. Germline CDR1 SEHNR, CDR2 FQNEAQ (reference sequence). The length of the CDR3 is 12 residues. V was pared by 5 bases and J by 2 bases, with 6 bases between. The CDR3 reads CASSGVQETQYF. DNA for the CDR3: TGTGCCAGCAGCGGGGTGCAAGAGACCCAGTACTTC.

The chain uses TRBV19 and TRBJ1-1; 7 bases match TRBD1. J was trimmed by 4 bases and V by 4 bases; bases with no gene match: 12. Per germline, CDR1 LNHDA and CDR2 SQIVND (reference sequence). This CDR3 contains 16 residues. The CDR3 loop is CASSTPGDRQSTEAFF. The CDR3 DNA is TGTGCCAGTAGTACCCCGGGGGACAGACAGTCCACTGAAGCTTTCTTT.

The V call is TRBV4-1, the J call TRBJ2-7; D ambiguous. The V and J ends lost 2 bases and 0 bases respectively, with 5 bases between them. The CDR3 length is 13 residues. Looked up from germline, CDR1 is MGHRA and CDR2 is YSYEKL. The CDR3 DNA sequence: TGCGCCAGCAGCCAACCCCGCTCCTACGAGCAGTACTTC. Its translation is CASSQPRSYEQYF.

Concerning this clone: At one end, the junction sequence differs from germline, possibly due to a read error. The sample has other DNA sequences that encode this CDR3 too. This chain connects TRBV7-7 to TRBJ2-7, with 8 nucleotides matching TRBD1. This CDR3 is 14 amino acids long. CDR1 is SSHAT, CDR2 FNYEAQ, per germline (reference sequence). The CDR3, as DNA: TGTGCTAGCAGCTTAGGGACAGGAACCTACGAGCAGTACTTC. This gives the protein CASSLGTGTYEQYF.

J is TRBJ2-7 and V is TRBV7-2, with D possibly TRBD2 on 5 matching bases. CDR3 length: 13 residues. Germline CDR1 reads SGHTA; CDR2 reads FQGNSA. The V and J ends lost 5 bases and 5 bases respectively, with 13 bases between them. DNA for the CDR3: TGTGCCAGCAGCCCAGCGGCTAAGGACGAGCAGTACTTC. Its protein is CASSPAAKDEQYF.

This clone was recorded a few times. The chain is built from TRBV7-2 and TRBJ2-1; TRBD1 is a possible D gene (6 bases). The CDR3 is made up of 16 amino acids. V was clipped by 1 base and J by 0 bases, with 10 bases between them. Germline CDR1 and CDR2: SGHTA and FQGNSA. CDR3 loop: CASSLEGHLSYNEQFF. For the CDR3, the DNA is TGTGCCAGCAGCTTAGAGGGACACCTCTCCTACAATGAGCAGTTCTTC.

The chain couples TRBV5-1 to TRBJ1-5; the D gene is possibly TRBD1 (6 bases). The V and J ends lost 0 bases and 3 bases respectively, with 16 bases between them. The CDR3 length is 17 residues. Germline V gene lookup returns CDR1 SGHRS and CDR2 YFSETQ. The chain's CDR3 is CASSLGPRGLNNQPQHF. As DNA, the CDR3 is TGCGCCAGCAGCTTGGGTCCCAGGGGATTGAACAATCAGCCCCAGCATTTT. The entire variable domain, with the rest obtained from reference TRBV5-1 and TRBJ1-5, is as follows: KAGVTQTPRYLIKTRGQQVTLSCSPISGHRSVSWYQQTPGQGLQFLFEYFSETQRNKGNFPGRFSGRQFSNSRSEMNVSTLELGDSALYLCASSLGPRGLNNQPQHFGDGTRLSIL.

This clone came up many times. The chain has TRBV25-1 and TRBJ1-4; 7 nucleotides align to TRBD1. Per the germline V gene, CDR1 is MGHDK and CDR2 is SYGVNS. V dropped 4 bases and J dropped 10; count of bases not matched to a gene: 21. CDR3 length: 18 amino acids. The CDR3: CASSAPVGQGGAKGKLFF. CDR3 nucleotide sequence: TGTGCCAGCAGTGCTCCGGTAGGGCAGGGGGGGGCCAAGGGAAAACTGTTTTTT.

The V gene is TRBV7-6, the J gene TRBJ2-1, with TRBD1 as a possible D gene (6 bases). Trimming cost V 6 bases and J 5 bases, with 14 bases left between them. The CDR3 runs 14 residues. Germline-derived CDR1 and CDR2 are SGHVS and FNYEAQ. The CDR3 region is CASRLEQGDNEQFF. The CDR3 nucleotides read TGTGCCAGCAGGCTAGAACAGGGCGACAATGAGCAGTTCTTC.

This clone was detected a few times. CDR3 in DNA: TGTGCCAGCAGTTTACGGGACACCGGGGAGCTGTTTTTT. Protein: CASSLRDTGELFF. The chain has TRBV27 and TRBJ2-2; D remains unclear. This CDR3 contains 13 residues. V was pared by 2 bases and J by 3 bases, with 4 bases between. Per germline, CDR1 MNHEY and CDR2 SMNVEV (reference sequence).

The CDR3 nucleotides are TGTGCCAGCAGTTTAAGAGGGGTCCAGGAAAAACTGTTTTTT. As protein: CASSLRGVQEKLFF. The chain is built from TRBV28 and TRBJ1-4; D perhaps matches TRBD1 (5 bases). Germline CDR1 and CDR2: MDHEN and SYDVKM. The CDR3 runs to 14 residues. The V end was cut by 2 bases, the J end by 8 bases, with 12 bases between. The whole variable domain, remainder taken from reference TRBV28 and TRBJ1-4, is DVKVTQSSRYLVKRTGEKVFLECVQDMDHENMFWYRQDPGLGLRLIYFSYDVKMKEKGDIPEGYSVSREKKERFSLILESASTNQTSMYLCASSLRGVQEKLFFGSGTQLSVL.

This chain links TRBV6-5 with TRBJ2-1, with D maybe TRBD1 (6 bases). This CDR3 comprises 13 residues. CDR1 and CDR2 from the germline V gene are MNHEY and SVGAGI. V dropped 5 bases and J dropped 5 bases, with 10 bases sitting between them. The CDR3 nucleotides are TGTGCCAGCAGTGAGGGGGTCCACAATGAGCAGTTCTTC. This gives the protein CASSEGVHNEQFF.

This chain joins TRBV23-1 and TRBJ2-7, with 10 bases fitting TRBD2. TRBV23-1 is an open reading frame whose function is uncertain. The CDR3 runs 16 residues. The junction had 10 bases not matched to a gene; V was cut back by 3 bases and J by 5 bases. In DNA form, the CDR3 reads TGCGCCAGCAGTCATAGAAAAGCGGGAGGGCCGGACGAGCAGTACTTC. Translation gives CASSHRKAGGPDEQYF.

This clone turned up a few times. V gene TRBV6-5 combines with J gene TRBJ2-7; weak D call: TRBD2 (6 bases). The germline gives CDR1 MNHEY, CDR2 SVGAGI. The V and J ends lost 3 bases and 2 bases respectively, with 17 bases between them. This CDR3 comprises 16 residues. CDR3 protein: CASSYRANSGAYEQYF. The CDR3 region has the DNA TGTGCCAGCAGTTATCGGGCGAATAGCGGAGCCTACGAGCAGTACTTC.

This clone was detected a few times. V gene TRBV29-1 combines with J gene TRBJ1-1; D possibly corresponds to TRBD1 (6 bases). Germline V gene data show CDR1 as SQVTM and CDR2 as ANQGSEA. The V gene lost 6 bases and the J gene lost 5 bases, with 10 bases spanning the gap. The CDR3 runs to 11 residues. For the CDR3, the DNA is TGCAGCGTCCCTCAGGGGACTGAAGCTTTCTTT. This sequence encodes CSVPQGTEAFF.

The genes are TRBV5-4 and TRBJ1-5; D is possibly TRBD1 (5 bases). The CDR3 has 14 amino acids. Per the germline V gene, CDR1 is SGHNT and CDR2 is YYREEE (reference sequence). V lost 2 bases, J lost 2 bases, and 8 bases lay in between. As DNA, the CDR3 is TGTGCCAGCAGCTTTACGGGGGGCAATCAGCCCCAGCATTTT. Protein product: CASSFTGGNQPQHF.

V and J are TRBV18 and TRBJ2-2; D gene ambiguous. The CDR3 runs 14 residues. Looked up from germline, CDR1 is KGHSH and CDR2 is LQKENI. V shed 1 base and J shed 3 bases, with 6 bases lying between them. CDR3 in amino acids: CASSPQTDTGELFF. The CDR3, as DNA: TGTGCCAGCTCACCACAGACGGACACCGGGGAGCTGTTTTTT.

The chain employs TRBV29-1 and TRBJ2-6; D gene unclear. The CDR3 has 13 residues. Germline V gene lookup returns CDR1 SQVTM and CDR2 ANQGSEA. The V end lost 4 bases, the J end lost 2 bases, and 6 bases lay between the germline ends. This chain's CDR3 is CSVALPGANVLTF. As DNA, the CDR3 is TGCAGCGTTGCCCTGCCTGGGGCCAACGTCCTGACTTTC.

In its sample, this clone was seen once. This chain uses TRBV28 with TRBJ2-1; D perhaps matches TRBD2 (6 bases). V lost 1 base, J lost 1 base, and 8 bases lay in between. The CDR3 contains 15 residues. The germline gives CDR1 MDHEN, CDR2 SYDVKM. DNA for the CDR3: TGTGCCAGCAGTTTATTGGAGGGATCCTACAATGAGCAGTTCTTC. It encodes CASSLLEGSYNEQFF.

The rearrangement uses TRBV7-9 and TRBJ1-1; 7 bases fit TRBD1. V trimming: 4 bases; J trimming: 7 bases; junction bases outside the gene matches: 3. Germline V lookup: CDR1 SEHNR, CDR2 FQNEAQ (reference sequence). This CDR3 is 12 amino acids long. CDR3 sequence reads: CASSWRDSEAFF. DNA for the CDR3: TGTGCCAGCAGCTGGCGGGACAGTGAAGCTTTCTTT.

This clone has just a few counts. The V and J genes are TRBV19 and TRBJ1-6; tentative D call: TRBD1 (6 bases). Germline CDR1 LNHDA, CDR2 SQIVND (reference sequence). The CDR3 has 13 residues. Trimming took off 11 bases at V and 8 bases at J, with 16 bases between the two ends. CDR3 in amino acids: CASKGVWDSPLHF. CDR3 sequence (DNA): TGTGCCTCCAAGGGGGTCTGGGATTCACCCCTCCACTTT.